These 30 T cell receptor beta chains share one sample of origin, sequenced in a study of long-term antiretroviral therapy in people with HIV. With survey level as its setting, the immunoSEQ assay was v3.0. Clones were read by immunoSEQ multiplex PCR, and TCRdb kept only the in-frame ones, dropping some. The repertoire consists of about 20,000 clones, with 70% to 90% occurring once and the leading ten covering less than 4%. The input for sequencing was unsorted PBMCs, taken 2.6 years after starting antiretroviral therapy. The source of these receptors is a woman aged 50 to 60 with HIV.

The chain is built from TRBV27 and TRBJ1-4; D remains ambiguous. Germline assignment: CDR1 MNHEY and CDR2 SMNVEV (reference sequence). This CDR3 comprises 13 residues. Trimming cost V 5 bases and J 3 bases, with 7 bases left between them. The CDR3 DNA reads TGTGCCAGCAGTACAGTCGCTAATGAAAAACTGTTTTTT. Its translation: CASSTVANEKLFF. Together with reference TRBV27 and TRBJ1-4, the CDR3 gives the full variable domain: EAQVTQNPRYLITVTGKKLTVTCSQNMNHEYMSWYRQDPGLGLRQIYYSMNVEVTDKGDVPEGYKVSRKEKRNFPLILESPSPNQTSLYFCASSTVANEKLFFGSGTQLSVL.

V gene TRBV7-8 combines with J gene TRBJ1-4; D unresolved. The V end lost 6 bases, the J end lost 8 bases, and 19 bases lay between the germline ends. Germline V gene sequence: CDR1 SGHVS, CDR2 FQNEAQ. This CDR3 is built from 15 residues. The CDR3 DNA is TGTGCCAGCAGTATTACTGCTAGGGCGCCCGAAAAACTGTTTTTT. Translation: CASSITARAPEKLFF. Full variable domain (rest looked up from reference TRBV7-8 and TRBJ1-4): GAGVSQSPRYKVAKRGQDVALRCDPISGHVSLFWYQQALGQGPEFLTYFQNEAQLDKSGLPSDRFFAERPEGSVSTLKIQRTQQEDSAVYLCASSITARAPEKLFFGSGTQLSVL.

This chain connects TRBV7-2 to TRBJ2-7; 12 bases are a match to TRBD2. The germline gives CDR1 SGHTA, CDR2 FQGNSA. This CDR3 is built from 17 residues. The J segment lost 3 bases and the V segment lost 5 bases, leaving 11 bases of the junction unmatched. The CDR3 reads CASSPTQTSGSFYEQYF. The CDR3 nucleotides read TGTGCCAGCAGCCCCACCCAGACTAGCGGGAGTTTCTACGAGCAGTACTTC.

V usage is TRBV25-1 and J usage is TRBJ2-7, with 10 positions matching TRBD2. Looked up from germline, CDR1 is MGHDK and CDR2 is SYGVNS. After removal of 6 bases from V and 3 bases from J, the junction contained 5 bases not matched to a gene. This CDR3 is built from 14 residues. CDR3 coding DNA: TGTGCCAGCAGATCCGGGACTAGCGTCTACGAGCAGTACTTC. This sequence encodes CASRSGTSVYEQYF.

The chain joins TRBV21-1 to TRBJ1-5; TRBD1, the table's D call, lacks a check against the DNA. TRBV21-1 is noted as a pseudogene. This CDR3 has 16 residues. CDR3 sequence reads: CASSPPTGERDQPQHF. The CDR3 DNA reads TGTGCCAGCAGCCCACCCACAGGGGAGAGGGATCAGCCCCAGCATTTT.

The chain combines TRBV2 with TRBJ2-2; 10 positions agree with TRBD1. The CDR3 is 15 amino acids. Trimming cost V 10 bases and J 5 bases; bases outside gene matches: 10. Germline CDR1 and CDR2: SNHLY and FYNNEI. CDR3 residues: CATSRDRGFTGELFF. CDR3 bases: TGTGCCACCTCCCGGGACAGGGGTTTTACCGGGGAGCTGTTTTTT.

CDR3 nucleotides: TGCGCCAGCAGCGGCGGACAGGGAGCCCAAGAGACCCAGTACTTC. It yields the protein CASSGGQGAQETQYF. The chain links TRBV5-1 to TRBJ2-5, with 8 bases lining up with TRBD1. This CDR3 is built from 15 residues. Per the germline V gene, CDR1 is SGHRS and CDR2 is YFSETQ. Losses at the gene ends were 4 bases for V and 1 base for J; bases not matched to a gene: 6. The whole variable domain, remainder taken from reference TRBV5-1 and TRBJ2-5, is KAGVTQTPRYLIKTRGQQVTLSCSPISGHRSVSWYQQTPGQGLQFLFEYFSETQRNKGNFPGRFSGRQFSNSRSEMNVSTLELGDSALYLCASSGGQGAQETQYFGPGTRLLVL.

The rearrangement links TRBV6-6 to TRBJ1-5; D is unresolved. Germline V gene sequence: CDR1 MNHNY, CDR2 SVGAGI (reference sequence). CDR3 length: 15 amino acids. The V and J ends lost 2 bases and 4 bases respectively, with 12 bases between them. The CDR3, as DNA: TGTGCCAGCAGTTACCCCCACGAGGGTAATCAGCCCCAGCATTTT. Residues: CASSYPHEGNQPQHF.

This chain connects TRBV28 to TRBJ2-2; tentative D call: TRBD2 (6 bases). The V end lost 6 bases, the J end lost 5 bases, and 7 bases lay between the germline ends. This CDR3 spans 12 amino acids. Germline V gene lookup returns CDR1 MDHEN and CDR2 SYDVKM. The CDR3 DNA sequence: TGTGCCAGCAGGGAGGGGACCGGGGAGCTGTTTTTT. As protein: CASREGTGELFF.

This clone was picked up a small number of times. CDR3 nucleotide sequence: TGTGCCAGCAGTTACTCGAGAGGGGGCAAGACTGAAGCTTTCTTT. Translating gives CASSYSRGGKTEAFF. The V call is TRBV6-5, the J call TRBJ1-1, with 7 bases that match TRBD1. CDR3 length equals 15 residues. The V segment lost 0 bases and the J segment 5 bases; nucleotides outside the gene matches: 6. CDR1 and CDR2 from the germline V gene are MNHEY and SVGAGI.

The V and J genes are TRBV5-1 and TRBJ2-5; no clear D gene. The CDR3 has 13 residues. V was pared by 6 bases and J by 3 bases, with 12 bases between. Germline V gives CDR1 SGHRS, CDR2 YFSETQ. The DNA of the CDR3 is TGCGCCAGCACATCGATGACCAAAGAGACCCAGTACTTC. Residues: CASTSMTKETQYF. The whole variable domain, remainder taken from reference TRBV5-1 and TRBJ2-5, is KAGVTQTPRYLIKTRGQQVTLSCSPISGHRSVSWYQQTPGQGLQFLFEYFSETQRNKGNFPGRFSGRQFSNSRSEMNVSTLELGDSALYLCASTSMTKETQYFGPGTRLLVL.

DNA for the CDR3: TGCGCCAGCAGCCAAGTGGGGGGGTCGAGCAATCAGCCCCAGCATTTT. This sequence encodes CASSQVGGSSNQPQHF. The gene calls are TRBV4-1 and TRBJ1-5; possible D gene TRBD1, 5 bases. V gave up 1 base and J gave up 1 base, with 11 bases separating them. CDR1 MGHRA and CDR2 YSYEKL come from the germline V gene. There are 16 residues in the CDR3.

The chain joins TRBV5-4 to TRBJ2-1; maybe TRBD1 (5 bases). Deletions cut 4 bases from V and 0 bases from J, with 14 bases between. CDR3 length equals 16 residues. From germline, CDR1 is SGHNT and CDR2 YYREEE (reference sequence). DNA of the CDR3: TGTGCCAGCAGCCATAGGGGTGCTTACTCCTACAATGAGCAGTTCTTC. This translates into CASSHRGAYSYNEQFF.

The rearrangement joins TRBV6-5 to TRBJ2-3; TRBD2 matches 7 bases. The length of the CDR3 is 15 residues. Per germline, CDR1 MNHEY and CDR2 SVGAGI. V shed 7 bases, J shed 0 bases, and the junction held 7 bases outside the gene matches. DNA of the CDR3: TGTGCCAGCACCGGACTAGAGGGAAGCACAGATACGCAGTATTTT. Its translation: CASTGLEGSTDTQYF.

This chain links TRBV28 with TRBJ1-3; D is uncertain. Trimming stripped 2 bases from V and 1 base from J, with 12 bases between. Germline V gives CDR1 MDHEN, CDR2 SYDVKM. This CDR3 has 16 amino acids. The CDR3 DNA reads TGTGCCAGCAGTTTACTGGGAATGGGATCTGGAAACACCATATATTTT. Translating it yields CASSLLGMGSGNTIYF.

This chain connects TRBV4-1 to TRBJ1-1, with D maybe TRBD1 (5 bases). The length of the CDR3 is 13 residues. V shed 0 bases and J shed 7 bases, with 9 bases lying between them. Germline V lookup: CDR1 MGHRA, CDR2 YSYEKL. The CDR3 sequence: CASSQDSGREAFF. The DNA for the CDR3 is TGCGCCAGCAGCCAAGATTCGGGACGTGAAGCTTTCTTT.

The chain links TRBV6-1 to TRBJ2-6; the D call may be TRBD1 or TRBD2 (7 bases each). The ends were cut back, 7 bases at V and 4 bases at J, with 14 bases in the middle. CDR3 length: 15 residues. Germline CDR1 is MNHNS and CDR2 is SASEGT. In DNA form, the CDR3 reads TGTGCCAGCAATTCAGGGGGGGGCGGGGCCAACGTCCTGACTTTC. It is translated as CASNSGGGGANVLTF.

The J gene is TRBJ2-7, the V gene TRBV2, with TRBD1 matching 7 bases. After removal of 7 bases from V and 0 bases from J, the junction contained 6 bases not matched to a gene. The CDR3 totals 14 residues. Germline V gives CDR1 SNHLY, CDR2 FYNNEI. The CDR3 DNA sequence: TGTGCCAGCACCTTACGGGACAGCTCCTACGAGCAGTACTTC. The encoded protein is CASTLRDSSYEQYF.

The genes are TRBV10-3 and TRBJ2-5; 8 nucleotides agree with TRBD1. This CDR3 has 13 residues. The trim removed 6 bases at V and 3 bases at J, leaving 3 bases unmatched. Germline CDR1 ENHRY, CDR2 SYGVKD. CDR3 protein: CAISLQGEETQYF. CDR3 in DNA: TGTGCCATCAGCCTACAGGGGGAAGAGACCCAGTACTTC.

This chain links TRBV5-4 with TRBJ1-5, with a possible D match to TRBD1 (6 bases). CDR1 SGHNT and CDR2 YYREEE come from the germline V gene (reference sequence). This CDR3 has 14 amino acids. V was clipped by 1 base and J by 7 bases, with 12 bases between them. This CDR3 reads CASSLQRGNQPQHF. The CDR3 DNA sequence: TGTGCCAGCAGCTTGCAAAGGGGGAACCAGCCCCAGCATTTT.

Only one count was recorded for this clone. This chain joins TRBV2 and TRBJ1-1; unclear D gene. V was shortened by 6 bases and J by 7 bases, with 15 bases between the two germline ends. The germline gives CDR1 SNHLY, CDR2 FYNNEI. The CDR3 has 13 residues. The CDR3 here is CASRGEGASEAFF. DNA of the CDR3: TGTGCCAGCAGGGGAGAGGGCGCCAGTGAAGCTTTCTTT.

The CDR3 is CASSLESEQYF. CDR3 in DNA: TGTGCCAGCAGCTTGGAATCCGAGCAGTACTTC. This chain joins TRBV7-6 and TRBJ2-7; no reliable D call. Germline CDR1 SGHVS, CDR2 FNYEAQ. V dropped 3 bases and J dropped 6 bases, with 6 bases sitting between them. The CDR3 contains 11 residues.

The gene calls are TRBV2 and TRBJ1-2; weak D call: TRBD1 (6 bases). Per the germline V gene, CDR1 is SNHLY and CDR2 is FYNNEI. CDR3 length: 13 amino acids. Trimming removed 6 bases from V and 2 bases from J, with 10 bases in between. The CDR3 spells CASSGTGNYGYTF. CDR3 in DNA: TGTGCCAGCAGCGGAACAGGGAACTATGGCTACACCTTC.

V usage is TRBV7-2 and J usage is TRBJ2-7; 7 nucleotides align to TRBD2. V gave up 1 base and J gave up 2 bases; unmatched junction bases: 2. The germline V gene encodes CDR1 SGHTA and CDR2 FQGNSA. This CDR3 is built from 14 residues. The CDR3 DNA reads TGTGCCAGCAGCTTAGTAGGGACTACCTACGAGCAGTACTTC. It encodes CASSLVGTTYEQYF. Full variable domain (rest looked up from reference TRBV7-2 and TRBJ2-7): GAGVSQSPSNKVTEKGKDVELRCDPISGHTALYWYRQSLGQGLEFLIYFQGNSAPDKSGLPSDRFSAERTGGSVSTLTIQRTQQEDSAVYLCASSLVGTTYEQYFGPGTRLTVT.

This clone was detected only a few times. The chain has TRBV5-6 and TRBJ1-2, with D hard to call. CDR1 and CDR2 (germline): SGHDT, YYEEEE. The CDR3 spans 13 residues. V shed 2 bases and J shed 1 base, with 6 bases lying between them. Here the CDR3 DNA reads TGTGCCAGCAGCTTCCCGGGTAACTATGGCTACACCTTC. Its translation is CASSFPGNYGYTF. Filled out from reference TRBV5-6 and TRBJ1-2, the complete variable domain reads DAGVTQSPTHLIKTRGQQVTLRCSPKSGHDTVSWYQQALGQGPQFIFQYYEEEERQRGNFPDRFSGHQFPNYSSELNVNALLLGDSALYLCASSFPGNYGYTFGSGTRLTVV.

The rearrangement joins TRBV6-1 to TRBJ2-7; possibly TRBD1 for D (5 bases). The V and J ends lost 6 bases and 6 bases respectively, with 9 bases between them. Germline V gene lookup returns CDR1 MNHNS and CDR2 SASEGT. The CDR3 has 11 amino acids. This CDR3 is CASRGPLEQYF. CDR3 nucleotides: TGTGCCAGCAGGGGGCCGCTCGAGCAGTACTTC.

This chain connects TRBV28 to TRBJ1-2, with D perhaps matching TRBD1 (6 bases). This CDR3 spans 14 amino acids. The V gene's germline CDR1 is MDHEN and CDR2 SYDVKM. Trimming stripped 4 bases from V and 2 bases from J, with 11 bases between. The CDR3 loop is CASSWGTGNYGYTF. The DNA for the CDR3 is TGTGCCAGCAGTTGGGGAACAGGGAACTATGGCTACACCTTC.

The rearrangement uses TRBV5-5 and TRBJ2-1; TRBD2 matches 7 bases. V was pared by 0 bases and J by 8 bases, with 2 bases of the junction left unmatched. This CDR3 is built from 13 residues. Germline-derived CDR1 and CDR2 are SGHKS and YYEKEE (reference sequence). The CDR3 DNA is TGTGCCAGCAGCTTGGGGGACTATGATGAGCAGTTCTTC. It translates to CASSLGDYDEQFF.

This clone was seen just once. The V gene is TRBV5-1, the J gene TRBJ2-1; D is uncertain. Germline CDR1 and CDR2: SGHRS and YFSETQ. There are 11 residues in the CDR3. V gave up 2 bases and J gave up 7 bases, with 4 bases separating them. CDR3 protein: CASSFKNEQFF. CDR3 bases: TGCGCCAGCAGCTTCAAAAATGAGCAGTTCTTC.

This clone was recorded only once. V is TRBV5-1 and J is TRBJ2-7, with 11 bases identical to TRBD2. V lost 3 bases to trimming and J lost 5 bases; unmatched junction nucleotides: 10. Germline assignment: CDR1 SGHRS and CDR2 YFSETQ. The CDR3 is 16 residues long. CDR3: CASSSDQLAGVNEQYF. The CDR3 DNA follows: TGCGCCAGCAGCTCCGACCAACTAGCGGGAGTGAACGAGCAGTACTTC.